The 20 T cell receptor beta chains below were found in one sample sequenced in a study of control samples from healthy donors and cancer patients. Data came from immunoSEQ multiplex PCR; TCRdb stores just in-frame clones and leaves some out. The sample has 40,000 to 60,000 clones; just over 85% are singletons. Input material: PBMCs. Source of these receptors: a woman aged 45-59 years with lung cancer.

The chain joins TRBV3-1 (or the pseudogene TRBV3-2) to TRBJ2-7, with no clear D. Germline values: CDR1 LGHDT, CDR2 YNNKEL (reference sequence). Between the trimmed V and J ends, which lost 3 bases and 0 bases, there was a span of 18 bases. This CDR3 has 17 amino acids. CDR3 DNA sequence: TGTGCCAGCAGCCAGGCCGTCGGAGCGAAACACTCCTACGAGCAGTACTTC. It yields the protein CASSQAVGAKHSYEQYF.

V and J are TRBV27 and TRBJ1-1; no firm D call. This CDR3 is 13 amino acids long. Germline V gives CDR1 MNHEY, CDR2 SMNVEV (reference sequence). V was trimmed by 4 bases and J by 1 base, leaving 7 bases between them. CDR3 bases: TGTGCCAGCAGTTACAGAGGGAACACTGAAGCTTTCTTT. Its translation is CASSYRGNTEAFF.

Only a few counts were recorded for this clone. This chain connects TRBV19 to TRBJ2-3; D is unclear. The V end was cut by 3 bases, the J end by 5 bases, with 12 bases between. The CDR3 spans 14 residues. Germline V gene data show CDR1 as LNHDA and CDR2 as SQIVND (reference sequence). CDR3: CASSISGFQDTQYF. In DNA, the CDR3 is TGTGCCAGTAGTATTTCTGGGTTTCAAGATACGCAGTATTTT. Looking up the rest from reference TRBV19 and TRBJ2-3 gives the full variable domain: DGGITQSPKYLFRKEGQNVTLSCEQNLNHDAMYWYRQDPGQGLRLIYYSQIVNDFQKGDIAEGYSVSREKKESFPLTVTSAQKNPTAFYLCASSISGFQDTQYFGPGTRLTVL.

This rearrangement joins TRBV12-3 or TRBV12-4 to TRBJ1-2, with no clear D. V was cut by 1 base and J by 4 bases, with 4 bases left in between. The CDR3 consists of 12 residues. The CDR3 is CASSLDGYGYTF. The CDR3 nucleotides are TGTGCCAGCAGTTTAGATGGCTATGGCTACACCTTC.

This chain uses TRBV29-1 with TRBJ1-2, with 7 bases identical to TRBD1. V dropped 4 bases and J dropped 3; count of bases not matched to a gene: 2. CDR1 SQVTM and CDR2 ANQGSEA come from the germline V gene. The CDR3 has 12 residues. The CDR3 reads CSVVGTDYGYTF. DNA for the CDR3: TGCAGCGTTGTAGGGACAGACTATGGCTACACCTTC.

The DNA for the CDR3 is TGTGCCACCAGTGATTTCCGGGACAGGAAAGCCTCCTACAATGAGCAGTTCTTC. Protein sequence: CATSDFRDRKASYNEQFF. The chain uses TRBV24-1 and TRBJ2-1, with 8 bases identical to TRBD1. Germline assignment: CDR1 KGHDR and CDR2 SFDVKD. V was clipped by 1 base and J by 0 bases; unmatched bases: 7. The CDR3 covers 18 residues.

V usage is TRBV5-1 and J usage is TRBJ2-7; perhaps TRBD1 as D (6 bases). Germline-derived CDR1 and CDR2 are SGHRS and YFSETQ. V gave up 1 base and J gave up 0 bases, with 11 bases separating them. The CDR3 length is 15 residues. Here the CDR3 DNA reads TGCGCCAGCAGCTTGATTACAGGGCCCTCCTACGAGCAGTACTTC. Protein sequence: CASSLITGPSYEQYF.

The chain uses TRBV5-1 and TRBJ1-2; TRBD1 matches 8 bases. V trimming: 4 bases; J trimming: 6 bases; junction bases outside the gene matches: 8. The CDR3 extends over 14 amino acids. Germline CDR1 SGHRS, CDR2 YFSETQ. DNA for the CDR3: TGCGCCAGCAGCGGGGTCGGACAGGGCCATGGCTACACCTTC. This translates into CASSGVGQGHGYTF.

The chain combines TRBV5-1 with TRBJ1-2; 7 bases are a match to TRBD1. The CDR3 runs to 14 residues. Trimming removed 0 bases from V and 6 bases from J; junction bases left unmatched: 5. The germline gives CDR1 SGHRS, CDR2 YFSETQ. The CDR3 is CASSLAQGFDGYTF. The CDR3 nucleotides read TGCGCCAGCAGCTTGGCACAGGGGTTCGATGGCTACACCTTC.

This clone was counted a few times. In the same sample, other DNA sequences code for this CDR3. In DNA, the CDR3 is TGTGCCTCCCAAGGGGGTTCCTATGGCTACACCTTC. Translating it yields CASQGGSYGYTF. The V call is TRBV10-3, the J call TRBJ1-2, with TRBD1 as a possible D gene (6 bases). This CDR3 is 12 amino acids long. Per germline, CDR1 ENHRY and CDR2 SYGVKD. V was clipped by 11 bases and J by 4 bases, with 14 bases between them.

CDR3 loop: CASSLAAEPYEQYF. CDR3 DNA sequence: TGTGCCAGCAGCTTGGCAGCAGAGCCCTACGAGCAGTACTTC. The V gene is TRBV5-5, the J gene TRBJ2-7, with D unresolved. The CDR3 length is 14 residues. Germline V lookup: CDR1 SGHKS, CDR2 YYEKEE (reference sequence). The germline V and J ends were trimmed by 0 bases and 2 bases, with 9 bases remaining between them.

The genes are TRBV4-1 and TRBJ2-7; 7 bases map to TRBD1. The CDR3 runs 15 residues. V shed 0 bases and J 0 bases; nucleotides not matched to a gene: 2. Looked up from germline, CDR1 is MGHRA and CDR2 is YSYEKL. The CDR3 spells CASSQEGTVSYEQYF. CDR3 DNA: TGCGCCAGCAGCCAAGAGGGGACAGTCTCCTACGAGCAGTACTTC.

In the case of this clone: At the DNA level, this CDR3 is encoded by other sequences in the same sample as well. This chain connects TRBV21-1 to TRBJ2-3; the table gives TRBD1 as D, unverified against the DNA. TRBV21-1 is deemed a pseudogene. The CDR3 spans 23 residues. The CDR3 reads CASSKGGGGTGSLQENSTDTQYF. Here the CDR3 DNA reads TGTGCCAGCAGCAAAGGTGGGGGGGGGACAGGGAGCCTCCAAGAGAATAGCACAGATACGCAGTATTTT.

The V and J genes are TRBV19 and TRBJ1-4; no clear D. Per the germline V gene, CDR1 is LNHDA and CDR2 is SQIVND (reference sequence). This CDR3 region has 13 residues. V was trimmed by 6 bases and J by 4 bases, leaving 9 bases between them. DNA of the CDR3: TGTGCCAGTAGGGGGAGGAGTAATGAAAAACTGTTTTTT. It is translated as CASRGRSNEKLFF. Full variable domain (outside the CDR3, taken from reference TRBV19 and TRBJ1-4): DGGITQSPKYLFRKEGQNVTLSCEQNLNHDAMYWYRQDPGQGLRLIYYSQIVNDFQKGDIAEGYSVSREKKESFPLTVTSAQKNPTAFYLCASRGRSNEKLFFGSGTQLSVL.

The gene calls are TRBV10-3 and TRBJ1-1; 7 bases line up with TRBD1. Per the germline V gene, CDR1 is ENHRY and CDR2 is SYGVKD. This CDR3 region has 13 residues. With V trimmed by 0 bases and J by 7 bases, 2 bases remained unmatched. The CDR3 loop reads CAISESGQLEAFF. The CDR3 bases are TGTGCCATCAGTGAGTCGGGACAGCTTGAAGCTTTCTTT.

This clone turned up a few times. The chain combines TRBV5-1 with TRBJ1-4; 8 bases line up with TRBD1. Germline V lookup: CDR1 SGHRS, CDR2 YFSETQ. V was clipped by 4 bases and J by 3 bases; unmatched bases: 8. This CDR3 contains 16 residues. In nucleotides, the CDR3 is TGCGCCAGCAGCCGGAAGACAGGGGCGGCTAATGAAAAACTGTTTTTT. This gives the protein CASSRKTGAANEKLFF.

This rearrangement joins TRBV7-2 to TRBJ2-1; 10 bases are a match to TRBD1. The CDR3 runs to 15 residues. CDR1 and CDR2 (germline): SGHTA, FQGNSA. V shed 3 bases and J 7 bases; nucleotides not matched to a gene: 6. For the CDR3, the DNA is TGTGCCAGCAGCTTGGGACAGGGGTCTCGGAATGAGCAGTTCTTC. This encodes CASSLGQGSRNEQFF.

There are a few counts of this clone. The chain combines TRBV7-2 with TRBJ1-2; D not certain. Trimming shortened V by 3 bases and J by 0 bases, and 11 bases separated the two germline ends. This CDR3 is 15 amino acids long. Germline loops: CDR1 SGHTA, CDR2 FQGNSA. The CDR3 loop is CASSFISQTNYGYTF. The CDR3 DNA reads TGTGCCAGCAGCTTTATCTCCCAAACTAACTATGGCTACACCTTC.

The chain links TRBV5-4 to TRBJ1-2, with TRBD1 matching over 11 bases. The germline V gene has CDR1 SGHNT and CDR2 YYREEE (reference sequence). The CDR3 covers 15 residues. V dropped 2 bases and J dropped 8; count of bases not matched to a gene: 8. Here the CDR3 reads CASSFPGQGDGGYTF. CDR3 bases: TGTGCCAGCAGCTTCCCGGGACAGGGGGATGGCGGCTACACCTTC.

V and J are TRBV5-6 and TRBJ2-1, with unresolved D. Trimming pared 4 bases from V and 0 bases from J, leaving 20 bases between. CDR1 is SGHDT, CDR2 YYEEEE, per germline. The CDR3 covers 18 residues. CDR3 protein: CASSHPKSTFSSYNEQFF. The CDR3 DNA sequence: TGTGCCAGCAGCCACCCCAAGTCGACTTTCAGCTCCTACAATGAGCAGTTCTTC.